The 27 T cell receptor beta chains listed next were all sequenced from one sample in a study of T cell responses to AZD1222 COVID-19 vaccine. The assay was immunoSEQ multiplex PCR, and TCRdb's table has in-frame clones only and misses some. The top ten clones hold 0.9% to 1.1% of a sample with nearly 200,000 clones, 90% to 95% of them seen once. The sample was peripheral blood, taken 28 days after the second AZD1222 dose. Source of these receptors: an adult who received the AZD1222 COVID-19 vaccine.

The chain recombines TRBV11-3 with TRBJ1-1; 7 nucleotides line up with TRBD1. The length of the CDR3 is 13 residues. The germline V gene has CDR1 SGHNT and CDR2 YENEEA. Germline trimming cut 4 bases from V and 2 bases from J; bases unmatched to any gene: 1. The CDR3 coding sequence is TGTGCCAGCAGCTGGACAGGCAACACTGAAGCTTTCTTT. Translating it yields CASSWTGNTEAFF.

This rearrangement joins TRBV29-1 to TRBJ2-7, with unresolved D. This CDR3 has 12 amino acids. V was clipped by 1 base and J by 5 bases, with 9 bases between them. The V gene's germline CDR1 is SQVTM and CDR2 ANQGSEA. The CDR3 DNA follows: TGCAGCGTTGAAGCAGCGACCGACGAGCAGTACTTC. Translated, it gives CSVEAATDEQYF.

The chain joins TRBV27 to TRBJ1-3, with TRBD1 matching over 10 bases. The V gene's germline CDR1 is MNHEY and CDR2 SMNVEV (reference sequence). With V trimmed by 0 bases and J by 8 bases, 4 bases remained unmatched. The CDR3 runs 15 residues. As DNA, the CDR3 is TGTGCCAGCAGTTTATCGATGGGGACAGGGGACACCATATATTTT. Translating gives CASSLSMGTGDTIYF.

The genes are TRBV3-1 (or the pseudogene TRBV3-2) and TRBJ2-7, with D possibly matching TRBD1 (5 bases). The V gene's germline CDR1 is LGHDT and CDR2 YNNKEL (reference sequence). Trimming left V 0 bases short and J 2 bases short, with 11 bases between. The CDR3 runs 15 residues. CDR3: CASSQDETGTYEQYF. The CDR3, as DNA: TGTGCCAGCAGCCAAGATGAAACAGGAACCTACGAGCAGTACTTC.

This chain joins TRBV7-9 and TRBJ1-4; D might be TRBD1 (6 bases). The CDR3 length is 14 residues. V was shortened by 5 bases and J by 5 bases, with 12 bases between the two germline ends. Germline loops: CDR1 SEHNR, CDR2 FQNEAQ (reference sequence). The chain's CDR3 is CASSVGQSNEKLFF. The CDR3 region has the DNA TGTGCCAGCAGCGTCGGACAGTCCAATGAAAAACTGTTTTTT.

The CDR3 sequence is CATSDPGRGNTEAFF. The CDR3 DNA reads as TGTGCCACCAGTGACCCGGGACGGGGGAACACTGAAGCTTTCTTT. J is TRBJ1-1 and V is TRBV24-1, with D possibly being TRBD1 (5 bases). The CDR3 consists of 15 residues. The V end lost 4 bases, the J end lost 1 base, and 12 bases lay between the germline ends. Germline values: CDR1 KGHDR, CDR2 SFDVKD.

The CDR3 loop reads CASTLTGLSYEQYF. CDR3 nucleotide sequence: TGTGCCAGCACCCTAACAGGGTTATCCTACGAGCAGTACTTC. The chain is built from TRBV6-5 and TRBJ2-7, with D possibly being TRBD1 (6 bases). Germline values: CDR1 MNHEY, CDR2 SVGAGI. The CDR3 runs 14 residues. Trimming shortened V by 7 bases and J by 1 base, and 14 bases separated the two germline ends.

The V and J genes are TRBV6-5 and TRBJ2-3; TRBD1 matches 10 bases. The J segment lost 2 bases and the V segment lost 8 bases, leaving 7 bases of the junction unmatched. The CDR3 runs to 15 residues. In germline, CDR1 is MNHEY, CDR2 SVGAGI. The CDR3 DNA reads TGTGCCAGCCCCCGGACAGGGGGTGACACAGATACGCAGTATTTT. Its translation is CASPRTGGDTDTQYF.

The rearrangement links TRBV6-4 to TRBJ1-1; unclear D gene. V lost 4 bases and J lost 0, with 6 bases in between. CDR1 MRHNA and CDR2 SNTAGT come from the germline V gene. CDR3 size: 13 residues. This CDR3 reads CASSVDMNTEAFF. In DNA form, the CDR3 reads TGTGCCAGCAGTGTGGATATGAACACTGAAGCTTTCTTT.

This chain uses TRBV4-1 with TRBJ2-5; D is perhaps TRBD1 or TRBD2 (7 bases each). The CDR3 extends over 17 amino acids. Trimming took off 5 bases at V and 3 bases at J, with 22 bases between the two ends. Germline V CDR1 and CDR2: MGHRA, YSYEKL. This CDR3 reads CASSGGAGGAVKETQYF. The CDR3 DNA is TGCGCCAGCAGCGGAGGGGCAGGGGGGGCCGTTAAAGAGACCCAGTACTTC.

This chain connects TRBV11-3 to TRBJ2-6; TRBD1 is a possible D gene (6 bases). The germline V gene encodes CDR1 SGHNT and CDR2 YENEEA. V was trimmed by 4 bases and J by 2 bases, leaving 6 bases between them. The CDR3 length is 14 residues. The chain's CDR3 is CASSSGAGANVLTF. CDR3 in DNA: TGTGCCAGCAGCTCAGGGGCTGGGGCCAACGTCCTGACTTTC.

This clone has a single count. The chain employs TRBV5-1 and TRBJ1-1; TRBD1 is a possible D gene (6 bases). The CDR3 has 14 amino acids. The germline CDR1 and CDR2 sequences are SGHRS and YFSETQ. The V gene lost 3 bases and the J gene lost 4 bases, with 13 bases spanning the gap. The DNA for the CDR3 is TGCGCCAGCAGCTCAATAGGGGGGATCACTGAAGCTTTCTTT. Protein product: CASSSIGGITEAFF.

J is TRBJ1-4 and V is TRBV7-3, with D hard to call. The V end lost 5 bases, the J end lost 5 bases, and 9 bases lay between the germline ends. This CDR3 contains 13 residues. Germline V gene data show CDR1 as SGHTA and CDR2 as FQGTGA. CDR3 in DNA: TGTGCCAGCAGCCCCTCGGGGAATGAAAAACTGTTTTTT. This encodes CASSPSGNEKLFF.

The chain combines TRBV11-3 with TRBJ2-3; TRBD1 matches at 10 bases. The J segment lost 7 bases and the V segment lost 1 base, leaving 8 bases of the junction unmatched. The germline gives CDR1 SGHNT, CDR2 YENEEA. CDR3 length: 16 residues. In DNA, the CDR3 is TGTGCCAGCAGCTTAGGCACAGGGACAGGGGCCTATACGCAGTATTTT. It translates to CASSLGTGTGAYTQYF. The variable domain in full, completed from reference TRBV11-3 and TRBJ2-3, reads EAGVVQSPRYKIIEKKQPVAFWCNPISGHNTLYWYLQNLGQGPELLIRYENEEAVDDSQLPKDRFSAERLKGVDSTLKIQPAELGDSAVYLCASSLGTGTGAYTQYFGPGTRLTVL.

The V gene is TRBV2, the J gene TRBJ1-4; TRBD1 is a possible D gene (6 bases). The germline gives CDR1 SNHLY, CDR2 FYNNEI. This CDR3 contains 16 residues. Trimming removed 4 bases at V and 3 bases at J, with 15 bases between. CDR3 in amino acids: CASSGGGGTPNEKLFF. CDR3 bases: TGTGCCAGCAGTGGGGGCGGAGGGACACCTAATGAAAAACTGTTTTTT.

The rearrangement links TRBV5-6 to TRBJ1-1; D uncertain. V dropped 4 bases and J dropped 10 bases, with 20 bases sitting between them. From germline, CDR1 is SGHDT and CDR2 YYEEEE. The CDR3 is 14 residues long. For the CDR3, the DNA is TGTGCCAGCAGCCAAAAATCGTTAATTTGGGGAGCTTTCTTT. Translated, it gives CASSQKSLIWGAFF.

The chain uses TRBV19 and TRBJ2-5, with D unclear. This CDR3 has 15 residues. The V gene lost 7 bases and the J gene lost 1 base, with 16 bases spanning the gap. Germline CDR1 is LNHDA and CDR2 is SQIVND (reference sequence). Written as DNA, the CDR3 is TGTGCCAGTACTCAGGTTGGTGGGGTCCAAGAGACCCAGTACTTC. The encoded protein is CASTQVGGVQETQYF.

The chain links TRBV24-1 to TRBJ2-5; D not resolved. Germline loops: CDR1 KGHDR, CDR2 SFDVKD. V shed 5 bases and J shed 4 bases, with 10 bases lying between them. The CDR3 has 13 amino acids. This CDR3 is CATSGRWGETQYF. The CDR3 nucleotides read TGTGCCACCAGTGGACGTTGGGGAGAGACCCAGTACTTC.

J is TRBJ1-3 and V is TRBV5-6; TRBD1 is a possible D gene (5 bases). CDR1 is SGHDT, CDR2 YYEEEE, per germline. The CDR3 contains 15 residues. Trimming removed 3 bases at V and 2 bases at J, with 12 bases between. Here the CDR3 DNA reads TGTGCCAGCAGCTCCCGGGGCTTAACTGGAAACACCATATATTTT. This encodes CASSSRGLTGNTIYF. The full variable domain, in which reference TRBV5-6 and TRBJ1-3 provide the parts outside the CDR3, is DAGVTQSPTHLIKTRGQQVTLRCSPKSGHDTVSWYQQALGQGPQFIFQYYEEEERQRGNFPDRFSGHQFPNYSSELNVNALLLGDSALYLCASSSRGLTGNTIYFGEGSWLTVV.

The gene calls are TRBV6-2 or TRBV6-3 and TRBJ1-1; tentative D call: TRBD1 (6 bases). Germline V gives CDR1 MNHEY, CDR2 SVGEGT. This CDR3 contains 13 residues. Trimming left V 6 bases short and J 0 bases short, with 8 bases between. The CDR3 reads CASSRGMNTEAFF. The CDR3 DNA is TGTGCCAGCAGCAGGGGAATGAACACTGAAGCTTTCTTT.

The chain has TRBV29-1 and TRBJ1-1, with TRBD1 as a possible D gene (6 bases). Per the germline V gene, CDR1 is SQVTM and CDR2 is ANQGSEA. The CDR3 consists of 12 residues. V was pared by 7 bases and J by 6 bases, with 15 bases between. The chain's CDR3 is CSGTQGRAEAFF. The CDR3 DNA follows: TGCAGCGGCACACAGGGACGGGCTGAAGCTTTCTTT.

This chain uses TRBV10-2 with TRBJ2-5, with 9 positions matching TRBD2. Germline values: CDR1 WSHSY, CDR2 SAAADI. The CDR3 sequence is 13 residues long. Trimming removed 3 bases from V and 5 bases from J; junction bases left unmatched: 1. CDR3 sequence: CASSESGRETQYF. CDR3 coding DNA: TGCGCCAGCAGTGAAAGCGGGAGGGAGACCCAGTACTTC.

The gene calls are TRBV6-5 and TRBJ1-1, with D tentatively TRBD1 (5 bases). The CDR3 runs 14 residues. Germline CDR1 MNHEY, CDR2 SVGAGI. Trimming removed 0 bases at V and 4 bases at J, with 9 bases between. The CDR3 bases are TGTGCCAGCAGTTACTCAGGGGAGGGCACTGAAGCTTTCTTT. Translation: CASSYSGEGTEAFF.

Here the CDR3 reads CASSLEWQGNEKLFF. CDR3 nucleotide sequence: TGTGCCAGCAGTTTAGAGTGGCAGGGAAATGAAAAACTGTTTTTT. V and J are TRBV27 and TRBJ1-4; D is perhaps TRBD1 (5 bases). V was shortened by 2 bases and J by 5 bases, with 12 bases between the two germline ends. The CDR3 contains 15 residues. Germline CDR1 is MNHEY and CDR2 is SMNVEV (reference sequence).

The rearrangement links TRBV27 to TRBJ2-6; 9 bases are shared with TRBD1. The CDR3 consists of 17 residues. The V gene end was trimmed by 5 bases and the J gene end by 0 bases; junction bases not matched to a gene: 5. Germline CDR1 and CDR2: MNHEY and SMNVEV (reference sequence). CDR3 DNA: TGTGCCAGCAGTCCGGACAGGGGCCTCTCTGGGGCCAACGTCCTGACTTTC. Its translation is CASSPDRGLSGANVLTF.

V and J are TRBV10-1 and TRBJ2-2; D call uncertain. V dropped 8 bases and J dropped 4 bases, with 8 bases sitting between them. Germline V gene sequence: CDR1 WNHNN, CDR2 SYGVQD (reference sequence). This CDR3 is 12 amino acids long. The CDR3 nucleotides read TGCGCCAGCCACAGCATCACCGGGGAGCTGTTTTTT. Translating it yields CASHSITGELFF.

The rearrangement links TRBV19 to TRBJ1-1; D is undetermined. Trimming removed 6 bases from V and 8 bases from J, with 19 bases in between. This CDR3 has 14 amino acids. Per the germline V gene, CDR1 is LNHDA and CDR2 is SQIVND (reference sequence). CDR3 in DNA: TGTGCCAGTAGCTTCCCCGCCATCGTAGAGGAAGCTTTCTTT. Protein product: CASSFPAIVEEAFF.